The 6 T cell receptor beta chains presented below share a single source sample, sequenced in a study of T cell responses to AZD1222 COVID-19 vaccine. Sequencing was performed with immunoSEQ multiplex PCR; in TCRdb, only in-frame clones are kept and a portion is missing. Seen here are some 140,000 clones, about nine tenths observed once, and the top ten hold under 7%. This specimen consisted of peripheral blood, obtained on day 0 of MenACWY control vaccination. The source is an adult in good health.

V gene TRBV10-3 combines with J gene TRBJ2-7; TRBD1 aligns across 8 bases. The V gene end was trimmed by 6 bases and the J gene end by 2 bases; junction bases not matched to a gene: 6. The CDR3 spans 14 residues. CDR1 is ENHRY and CDR2 is SYGVKD in the germline V gene. The DNA of the CDR3 is TGTGCCATCAGCGGGACAGGTGTACCCTACGAGCAGTACGTC. This codes for CAISGTGVPYEQYV.

The chain is built from TRBV2 and TRBJ2-3; the D is unclear. The CDR3 covers 14 residues. Trimming stripped 8 bases from V and 1 base from J, with 13 bases between. Germline V gene data show CDR1 as SNHLY and CDR2 as FYNNEI. The CDR3: CASVSEVRTDTQYF. CDR3 bases: TGTGCCAGCGTGAGTGAGGTCCGCACAGATACGCAGTATTTT.

V is TRBV7-3 and J is TRBJ2-7; D perhaps matches TRBD1 (5 bases). The CDR3 is 14 amino acids. V shed 2 bases and J shed 5 bases, with 13 bases lying between them. The germline V gene encodes CDR1 SGHTA and CDR2 FQGTGA. The CDR3 DNA is TGTGCCAGCAGCTTAGGTTTTAGGGGCCACGAGCAGTACTTC. Protein sequence: CASSLGFRGHEQYF.

This chain uses TRBV7-8 with TRBJ2-7, with a tentative D call TRBD2 (6 bases). In germline, CDR1 is SGHVS, CDR2 FQNEAQ. V lost 1 base and J 1 base, leaving 11 bases between the germline ends. This CDR3 spans 15 amino acids. Here the CDR3 reads CASSLERALSYEQYF. The CDR3 DNA follows: TGTGCCAGCAGCTTAGAGCGGGCACTTTCCTACGAGCAGTACTTC.

Here the CDR3 reads CASSDGRDRKDQPQHF. DNA of the CDR3: TGTGCCAGCAGTGACGGCCGGGACAGAAAGGATCAGCCCCAGCATTTT. This chain links TRBV6-4 with TRBJ1-5; 7 bases are a match to TRBD1. CDR1 MRHNA and CDR2 SNTAGT come from the germline V gene. This CDR3 is 16 amino acids long. V dropped 2 bases and J dropped 5; count of bases not matched to a gene: 9.

The J gene is TRBJ2-2, the V gene TRBV5-6, with a weak D call TRBD2 (5 bases). Germline CDR1 and CDR2: SGHDT and YYEEEE. V lost 2 bases to trimming and J lost 7 bases, with 15 bases between them. The CDR3 spans 15 residues. The CDR3 DNA is TGTGCCAGCAGCTTCGATGAGGGAATAGGCGGGGAGCTGTTTTTT. Translating gives CASSFDEGIGGELFF.